This is a list of T cell receptor beta chains from one sample in a study of lymphopenia after photon versus proton radiotherapy. Method: immunoSEQ multiplex PCR; TCRdb's copy keeps in-frame clones and lacks some. This table holds roughly 38,000 clones, about 90% found once. Sequenced material: peripheral blood, taken from a patient treated with photon-based radiotherapy. The receptors shown here come from a man between 60 and 75 years old with cholangiocarcinoma. Each CDR3 is given with its conserved first and last residue. A D gene is named only where the DNA matches it firmly. For some rows the clone size is stated as once, few or many, or as a class when expanded; others skip it.

abundance	j_gene	d_gene	v_gene	CDR3aa	CDR3nt
.	TRBJ1-2	TRBD1	TRBV15	CATSSGRQGDLYGYTF	TGTGCCACCAGCAGTGGTCGACAGGGGGACCTCTATGGCTACACCTTC
.	TRBJ2-3	.	TRBV18	CASSPIQASSTDTQYF	TGTGCCAGCTCACCCATACAGGCCTCTAGCACAGATACGCAGTATTTT
.	TRBJ2-7	.	TRBV7-2	CASSLTGASYEQYF	TGTGCCAGCAGCTTAACGGGGGCGAGCTACGAGCAGTACTTC
.	TRBJ2-5	TRBD1	TRBV18	CASSRTGLEETQYF	TGTGCCAGCTCAAGGACAGGGTTGGAGGAGACCCAGTACTTC
.	TRBJ1-1	.	TRBV9	CASSARRGWGTEAFF	TGTGCCAGCAGCGCCCGCAGGGGTTGGGGCACTGAAGCTTTCTTT
.	TRBJ1-4	.	TRBV28	CASSEGGPNEKLFF	TGTGCCAGCAGTGAGGGGGGTCCTAATGAAAAACTGTTTTTT
.	TRBJ2-1	TRBD2	TRBV28	CASSLWYRAGGDNEQFF	TGTGCCAGCAGTTTATGGTATCGAGCGGGAGGAGACAATGAGCAGTTCTTC
.	TRBJ1-6	.	TRBV27	CASSFSRGSPLHF	TGTGCCAGCAGTTTCTCCAGGGGTTCACCCCTCCACTTT
.	TRBJ2-3	.	TRBV5-4	CASSPQANRGGTQYF	TGTGCCAGCAGCCCCCAAGCGAATAGGGGTGGTACGCAGTATTTT
few	TRBJ2-1	.	TRBV5-1	CASSLAAGAGTNEQFF	TGCGCCAGCAGCTTGGCCGCGGGGGCGGGGACTAATGAGCAGTTCTTC
.	TRBJ2-1	TRBD2	TRBV9	CASSVGLADYNEQFF	TGTGCCAGCAGCGTTGGACTAGCGGATTACAATGAGCAGTTCTTC
.	TRBJ1-4	TRBD1	TRBV15	CATTMTPGQVNEKLFF	TGTGCCACCACCATGACTCCGGGACAGGTGAATGAAAAACTGTTTTTT
.	TRBJ2-5	.	TRBV5-1	CASTRGAPRVETQYF	TGCGCCAGCACCCGGGGGGCCCCTCGGGTAGAGACCCAGTACTTC
once	TRBJ2-6	TRBD1	TRBV28	CAGQGQFFSGANVLTF	TGTGCCGGCCAGGGACAGTTTTTCTCTGGGGCCAACGTCCTGACTTTC
once	TRBJ2-1	.	TRBV5-1	CASRPTSSQDEQFF	TGCGCCAGCAGGCCGACTAGTAGCCAGGATGAGCAGTTCTTC
.	TRBJ1-1	.	TRBV6-5	CASSRGLNTEAFF	TGTGCCAGCAGTAGGGGCCTGAACACTGAAGCTTTCTTT
.	TRBJ2-5	TRBD1	TRBV5-1	CASSLGQGVQGETQYF	TGCGCCAGCAGTCTGGGACAGGGAGTTCAGGGAGAGACCCAGTACTTC
.	TRBJ1-1	.	TRBV4-2	CASSQGGPTNTEAFF	TGTGCCAGCAGCCAAGGCGGACCGACGAACACTGAAGCTTTCTTT
.	TRBJ2-6	.	TRBV7-9	CASSRLAPGANVLTF	TGTGCCAGCAGCCGTCTAGCACCTGGGGCCAACGTCCTGACTTTC
.	TRBJ1-1	.	TRBV6-1	CASSSTIVGTEAFF	TGTGCCAGCAGTTCGACGATTGTCGGTACTGAAGCTTTCTTT
.	TRBJ1-1	.	TRBV19	CASSIPTGPGEAFF	TGTGCCAGTAGTATTCCGACTGGACCTGGTGAAGCTTTCTTT
.	TRBJ1-3	.	TRBV9	CASSVAGFDSGNTIYF	TGTGCCAGCAGCGTAGCTGGATTCGACTCTGGAAACACCATATATTTT
.	TRBJ1-5	TRBD1	TRBV19	CASLPTTGSNQPQHF	TGTGCCAGCCTCCCTACGACAGGGAGCAATCAGCCCCAGCATTTT
.	TRBJ2-2	.	TRBV5-6	CASSPGRNTGELFF	TGTGCCAGCAGCCCGGGACGGAACACCGGGGAGCTGTTTTTT
.	TRBJ2-2	.	TRBV19	CASSVLSTSNTGELFF	TGTGCCAGTAGTGTCCTATCAACATCGAACACCGGGGAGCTGTTTTTT
.	TRBJ2-7	TRBD1	TRBV6-1	CASSTEGQVFYEQYF	TGTGCCAGCAGTACGGAAGGACAGGTATTTTACGAGCAGTACTTC
.	TRBJ2-3	.	TRBV7-2	CASSLGPVTDTQYF	TGTGCCAGCAGCTTAGGACCGGTCACAGATACGCAGTATTTT
.	TRBJ1-5	.	TRBV2	CASFDGYNQPQHF	TGTGCCAGCTTTGACGGTTACAATCAGCCCCAGCATTTT